This T cell receptor beta chain emerged from a study of blood T cell repertoires in COVID-19. Study at large: Specimens from acute and convalescent COVID-19 originated in the United States, Italy and Spain. T cells, B-cell-depleted T cells, or PBMCs provided the cDNA or gDNA that served as material.

The V end lost 5 bases, the J end lost 4 bases, and 17 bases lay between the germline ends. Germline CDR1 SGHTA, CDR2 FQGNSA. This CDR3 comprises 15 residues. In the authors' methods: Using reference gene primer amplification, nucleated cell counts were estimated. Clones were sequenced by immunoSEQ multiplex PCR, and TCRdb holds only the in-frame ones, with some missing. V and J calls and clone size are given by that table; D and trimming were obtained from the DNA. The table shows about 58,000 clones, with approximately 89% occurring only once. This clone showed up just a few times. This sequence originates from a woman aged 55-70 years with active COVID-19. Sample: peripheral blood. This chain joins TRBV7-2 and TRBJ1-1; no definite D call. In DNA form, the CDR3 reads TGTGCCAGCAGCCCGGTACATGGCACGGGCACTGAAGCTTTCTTT. Protein sequence: CASSPVHGTGTEAFF.